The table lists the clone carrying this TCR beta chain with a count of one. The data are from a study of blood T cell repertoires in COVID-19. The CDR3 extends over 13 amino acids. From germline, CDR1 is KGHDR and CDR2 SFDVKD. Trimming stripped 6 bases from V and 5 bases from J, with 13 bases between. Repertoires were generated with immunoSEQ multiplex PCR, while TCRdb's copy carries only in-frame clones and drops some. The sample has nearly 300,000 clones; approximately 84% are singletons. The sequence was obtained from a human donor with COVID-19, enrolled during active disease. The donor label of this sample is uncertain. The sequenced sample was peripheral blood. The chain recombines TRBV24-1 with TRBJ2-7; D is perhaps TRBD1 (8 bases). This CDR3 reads CATSTQGGHEQYF. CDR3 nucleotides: TGTGCCACCAGTACACAGGGGGGGCACGAGCAGTACTTC.